The clone carrying this T cell receptor beta chain turned up a few times. As yet, its antigen is unknown. The CDR3 runs 14 residues. Looked up from germline, CDR1 is LNHDA and CDR2 is SQIVND (reference sequence). J gave up 0 bases and V 6 bases, and 4 bases lay outside the gene matches. The data originate from a study of beta chain features in type 1 diabetes. General observations from the study: Shortening that was moderate but significant affected the TCRB CDR3s of Type 1 diabetes patients in all four CD4+ subsets. Reduced insertions and increased deletions marked VDJ junctions in type 1 diabetes patients.

Investigators reverse transcribed all isolated RNA, so they sequenced expressed TCRB transcripts. Here immunoSEQ multiplex PCR was the method, and the copy in TCRdb shows in-frame clones only, minus some. The sample records some 44,000 clones, approximately 70% being singletons. The origin of this receptor is a woman aged 18 to 35 with type 1 diabetes. Sequencing was performed on Tregs from blood. This chain uses TRBV19 with TRBJ1-1, with 7 bases identical to TRBD1. The CDR3 nucleotides are TGTGCCAGTAGCTGGACAGGAATGAACACTGAAGCTTTCTTT. This gives the protein CASSWTGMNTEAFF.